One sample yielded the 10 T cell receptor beta chains listed below, sequenced in a study of siplizumab effects on memory and regulatory T cells. Sequenced by immunoSEQ multiplex PCR; TCRdb stores in-frame clones only, minus some. The sample carries approximately 94,000 clones, approximately 94% recorded once. Sequencing input: CD8+ T cells sorted from blood. Every receptor here comes from a human donor in good health.

Written as DNA, the CDR3 is TGTGCCTGGGAACCCGGGACAGGGAATGAAAAACTGTTTTTT. The encoded protein is CAWEPGTGNEKLFF. The chain combines TRBV30 with TRBJ1-4; 9 bases agree with TRBD1. This CDR3 has 14 amino acids. After removal of 5 bases from V and 5 bases from J, the junction contained 6 bases not matched to a gene. Germline V gene lookup returns CDR1 GTSNPN and CDR2 SVGIG (reference sequence).

V gene TRBV30 combines with J gene TRBJ2-7; tentatively, D is TRBD2 (6 bases). The CDR3 runs to 14 residues. Deletions cut 1 base from V and 3 bases from J, with 13 bases between. Germline V gene data show CDR1 as GTSNPN and CDR2 as SVGIG (reference sequence). CDR3 loop: CAWSARGSNYEQYF. DNA of the CDR3: TGTGCCTGGAGTGCGCGGGGATCCAACTACGAGCAGTACTTC.

The chain is built from TRBV29-1 and TRBJ1-1; maybe TRBD1 (6 bases). Per the germline V gene, CDR1 is SQVTM and CDR2 is ANQGSEA. The CDR3 has 14 amino acids. V dropped 4 bases and J dropped 1 base, with 13 bases sitting between them. The CDR3 coding sequence is TGCAGCGTTGGAGTTCCGGGACAGAACACTGAAGCTTTCTTT. Its protein is CSVGVPGQNTEAFF.

The chain combines TRBV6-4 with TRBJ2-1; D remains unclear. The V and J ends lost 3 bases and 2 bases respectively, with 11 bases between them. Per germline, CDR1 MRHNA and CDR2 SNTAGT. The CDR3 spans 15 residues. CDR3 sequence reads: CASSEGTFAYNEQFF. The DNA of the CDR3 is TGTGCCAGCAGTGAAGGAACGTTCGCCTACAATGAGCAGTTCTTC.

The V gene is TRBV10-3, the J gene TRBJ2-5; weak D call: TRBD2 (6 bases). V dropped 3 bases and J dropped 4 bases, with 15 bases sitting between them. CDR3 length equals 15 residues. CDR1 ENHRY and CDR2 SYGVKD come from the germline V gene. The CDR3 DNA is TGTGCCATCAGTGATCCGGGGGTAGTCTTAGAGACCCAGTACTTC. It translates to CAISDPGVVLETQYF.

J is TRBJ2-7 and V is TRBV10-3, with unresolved D. The CDR3 runs to 13 residues. V was clipped by 2 bases and J by 0 bases, with 5 bases between them. CDR1 is ENHRY, CDR2 SYGVKD, per germline. CDR3 loop: CAISETFSYEQYF. CDR3 sequence (DNA): TGTGCCATCAGTGAGACCTTCTCCTACGAGCAGTACTTC.

This rearrangement joins TRBV15 to TRBJ1-1, with D tentatively TRBD1 (5 bases). Trimming took 1 base from V and 3 from J, leaving 15 bases between them. The V gene's germline CDR1 is LNHNV and CDR2 YYDKDF (reference sequence). The CDR3 has 16 amino acids. The CDR3 protein is CATSRGVVGDDTEAFF. Written as DNA, the CDR3 is TGTGCCACCAGCAGAGGGGTAGTAGGGGATGACACTGAAGCTTTCTTT. The full variable domain, completed using reference TRBV15 and TRBJ1-1, is DAMVIQNPRYQVTQFGKPVTLSCSQTLNHNVMYWYQQKSSQAPKLLFHYYDKDFNNEADTPDNFQSRRPNTSFCFLDIRSPGLGDTAMYLCATSRGVVGDDTEAFFGQGTRLTVV.

This chain uses TRBV19 with TRBJ2-7; the match to TRBD1 covers 7 bases. The V gene's germline CDR1 is LNHDA and CDR2 SQIVND (reference sequence). The CDR3 length is 16 residues. With V trimmed by 5 bases and J by 6 bases, 16 bases remained unmatched. The DNA of the CDR3 is TGTGCCAGTAGTGAAAAACCAGGGGGACGGGTCGGCGAGCAGTACTTC. This codes for CASSEKPGGRVGEQYF.

This chain connects TRBV9 to TRBJ1-4; no firm D call. V was pared by 3 bases and J by 5 bases, with 11 bases between. The CDR3 is 14 residues long. Germline CDR1 and CDR2: SGDLS and YYNGEE. This CDR3 reads CASSEAGSNEKLFF. The CDR3 nucleotides are TGTGCCAGCAGCGAGGCCGGGAGCAATGAAAAACTGTTTTTT.

The V call is TRBV13, the J call TRBJ2-5; D gene unclear. The CDR3 length is 14 residues. Germline assignment: CDR1 PRHDT and CDR2 FYEKMQ (reference sequence). V was cut by 2 bases and J by 5 bases, with 12 bases left in between. This CDR3 is CASSLSYKGETQYF. CDR3 nucleotide sequence: TGTGCCAGCAGCTTAAGTTACAAAGGGGAGACCCAGTACTTC.